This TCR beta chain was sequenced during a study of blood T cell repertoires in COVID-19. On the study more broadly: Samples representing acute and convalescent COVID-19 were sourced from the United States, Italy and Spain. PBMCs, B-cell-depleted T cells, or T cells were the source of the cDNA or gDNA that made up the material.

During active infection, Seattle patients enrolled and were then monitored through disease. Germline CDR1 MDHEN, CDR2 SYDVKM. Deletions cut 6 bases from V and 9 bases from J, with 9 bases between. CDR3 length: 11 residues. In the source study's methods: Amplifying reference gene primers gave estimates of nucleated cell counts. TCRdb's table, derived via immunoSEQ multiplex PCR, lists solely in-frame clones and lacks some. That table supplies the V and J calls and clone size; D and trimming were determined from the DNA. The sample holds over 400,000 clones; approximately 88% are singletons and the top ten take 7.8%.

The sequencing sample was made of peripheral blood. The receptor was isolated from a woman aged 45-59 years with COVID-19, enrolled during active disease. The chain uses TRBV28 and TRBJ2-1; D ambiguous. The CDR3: CASRISTEQFF. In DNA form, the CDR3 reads TGTGCCAGCAGGATTAGTACTGAGCAGTTCTTC.